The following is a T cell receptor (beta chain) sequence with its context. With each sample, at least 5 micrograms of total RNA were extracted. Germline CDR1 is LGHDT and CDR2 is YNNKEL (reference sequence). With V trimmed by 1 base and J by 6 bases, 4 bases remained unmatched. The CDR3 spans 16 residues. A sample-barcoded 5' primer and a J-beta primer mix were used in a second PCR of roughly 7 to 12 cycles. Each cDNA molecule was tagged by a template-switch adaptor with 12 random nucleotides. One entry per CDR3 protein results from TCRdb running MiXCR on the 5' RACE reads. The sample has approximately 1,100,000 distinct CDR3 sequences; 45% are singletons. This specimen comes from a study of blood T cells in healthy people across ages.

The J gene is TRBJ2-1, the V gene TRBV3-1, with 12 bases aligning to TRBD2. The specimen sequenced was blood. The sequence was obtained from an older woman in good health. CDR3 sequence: CASSQALAGGANEQFF. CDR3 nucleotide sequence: TGTGCCAGCAGCCAAGCGCTAGCGGGGGGGGCCAATGAGCAGTTCTTC.